A single sample is the source of the 11 T cell receptor beta chains below, sequenced in a study of T cell responses to AZD1222 COVID-19 vaccine. Sequenced by immunoSEQ multiplex PCR; TCRdb stores in-frame clones only, minus some. The listing contains about 140,000 clones. Sequenced material: peripheral blood. Receptor source: an adult in good health.

The chain combines TRBV4-1 with TRBJ1-2; no definite D call. The CDR3 covers 13 residues. Between the trimmed V and J ends, which lost 2 bases and 4 bases, there was a span of 8 bases. Germline CDR1 reads MGHRA; CDR2 reads YSYEKL. CDR3 DNA: TGCGCCAGCAGCCAACCGGGAAGCTATGGCTACACCTTC. It encodes CASSQPGSYGYTF.

Here the CDR3 reads CASRTAGEANTEAFF. CDR3 coding DNA: TGTGCCAGCAGAACGGCAGGGGAAGCAAACACTGAAGCTTTCTTT. This chain links TRBV28 with TRBJ1-1, with TRBD1 as a possible D gene (6 bases). The V end lost 6 bases, the J end lost 2 bases, and 16 bases lay between the germline ends. This CDR3 region has 15 residues. Germline loops: CDR1 MDHEN, CDR2 SYDVKM.

V is TRBV19 and J is TRBJ1-5; D unresolved. Germline V gene sequence: CDR1 LNHDA, CDR2 SQIVND (reference sequence). Between the trimmed V and J ends, which lost 3 bases and 6 bases, there was a span of 18 bases. The CDR3 has 16 amino acids. CDR3 in amino acids: CASSIRGSHTSQPQHF. The CDR3 nucleotides read TGTGCCAGTAGTATCAGAGGGTCCCACACAAGTCAGCCCCAGCATTTT.

This chain connects TRBV5-4 to TRBJ1-2; TRBD1 aligns across 8 bases. This CDR3 is built from 17 residues. J was trimmed by 4 bases and V by 1 base; bases with no gene match: 12. The germline V gene encodes CDR1 SGHNT and CDR2 YYREEE (reference sequence). CDR3 residues: CASSLRDRPLSVYGYTF. The CDR3 bases are TGTGCCAGCAGCTTGAGGGACAGGCCACTTAGTGTCTATGGCTACACCTTC. Variable domain in full (rest from reference TRBV5-4 and TRBJ1-2): ETGVTQSPTHLIKTRGQQVTLRCSSQSGHNTVSWYQQALGQGPQFIFQYYREEENGRGNFPPRFSGLQFPNYSSELNVNALELDDSALYLCASSLRDRPLSVYGYTFGSGTRLTVV.

The J gene is TRBJ1-6, the V gene TRBV19; no definite D call. V lost 9 bases, J lost 7 bases, and 10 bases lay in between. The CDR3 has 12 residues. The germline V gene has CDR1 LNHDA and CDR2 SQIVND (reference sequence). The DNA for the CDR3 is TGTGCCAGCGGGAATCGGAATTCACCCCTCCACTTT. Translated: CASGNRNSPLHF.

The CDR3 DNA follows: TGTGCCAGCAGCCAAGAAGTTCCGGCATCGGTACACTACGAGCAGTACTTC. This translates into CASSQEVPASVHYEQYF. The V and J genes are TRBV4-2 and TRBJ2-7; no clear D. The CDR3 extends over 17 amino acids. V lost 0 bases, J lost 3 bases, and 18 bases lay in between. Germline V lookup: CDR1 LGHNA, CDR2 YNFKEQ.

The chain joins TRBV6-6 to TRBJ1-1; the D gene is possibly TRBD1 (5 bases). This CDR3 contains 14 residues. Looked up from germline, CDR1 is MNHNY and CDR2 is SVGAGI (reference sequence). V dropped 5 bases and J dropped 1 base, with 11 bases sitting between them. CDR3 bases: TGTGCCAGCAGTCACCAGGGCCCGAACACTGAAGCTTTCTTT. It yields the protein CASSHQGPNTEAFF.

This sequence joins TRBV19 and TRBJ1-5; no clear D. Germline V gene data show CDR1 as LNHDA and CDR2 as SQIVND (reference sequence). The V and J ends lost 5 bases and 3 bases respectively, with 11 bases between them. The CDR3 has 14 residues. For the CDR3, the DNA is TGTGCCAGTAGTGGGTCGACCATCAATCAGCCCCAGCATTTT. It yields the protein CASSGSTINQPQHF.

V and J are TRBV29-1 and TRBJ1-2; D not certain. Trimming took 7 bases from V and 2 from J, leaving 17 bases between them. CDR1 and CDR2 from the germline V gene are SQVTM and ANQGSEA. This CDR3 has 14 residues. CDR3 in amino acids: CSASLGRNNYGYTF. CDR3 sequence (DNA): TGCAGCGCGAGTCTCGGCCGGAACAACTATGGCTACACCTTC.

V and J are TRBV6-5 and TRBJ2-1; weak D call: TRBD2 (5 bases). The CDR3 is 16 amino acids. The germline CDR1 and CDR2 sequences are MNHEY and SVGAGI. Trimming cost V 0 bases and J 4 bases, with 13 bases left between them. The CDR3 reads CASSYSSGGLYNEQFF. The CDR3 coding sequence is TGTGCCAGCAGTTACTCGTCCGGCGGGCTGTACAATGAGCAGTTCTTC.

The chain joins TRBV5-1 to TRBJ1-2; TRBD1 aligns across 7 bases. Germline CDR1 SGHRS, CDR2 YFSETQ. V dropped 3 bases and J dropped 3; count of bases not matched to a gene: 8. The CDR3 length is 15 residues. The CDR3, as DNA: TGCGCCAGCAGCTGGGACGACAGGGTACACTATGGCTACACCTTC. Its translation is CASSWDDRVHYGYTF.